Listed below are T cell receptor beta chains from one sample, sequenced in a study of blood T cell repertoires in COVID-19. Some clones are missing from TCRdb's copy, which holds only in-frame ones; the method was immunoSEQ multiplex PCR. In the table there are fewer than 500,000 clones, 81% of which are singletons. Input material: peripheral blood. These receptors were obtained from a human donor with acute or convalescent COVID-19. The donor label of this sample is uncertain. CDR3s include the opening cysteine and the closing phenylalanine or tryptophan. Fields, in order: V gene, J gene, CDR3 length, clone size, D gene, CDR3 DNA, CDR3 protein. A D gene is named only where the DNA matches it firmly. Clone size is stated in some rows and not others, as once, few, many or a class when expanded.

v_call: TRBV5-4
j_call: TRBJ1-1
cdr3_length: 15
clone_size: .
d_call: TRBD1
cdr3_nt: TGTGCCAGCAGCTTCCAGGGGGCTGGGAACACTGAAGCTTTCTTT
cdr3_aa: CASSFQGAGNTEAFF

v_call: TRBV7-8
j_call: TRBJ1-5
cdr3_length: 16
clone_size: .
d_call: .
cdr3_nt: TGTGCCAGCAGCCCAGGACGCCGTGGGGGGTTTCAGCCCCAGCATTTT
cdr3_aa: CASSPGRRGGFQPQHF

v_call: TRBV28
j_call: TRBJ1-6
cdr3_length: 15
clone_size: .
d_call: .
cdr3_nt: TGTGCCAGCAGTTCTCCGGGGGGTGCTGATTCACCCCTCCACTTT
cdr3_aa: CASSSPGGADSPLHF

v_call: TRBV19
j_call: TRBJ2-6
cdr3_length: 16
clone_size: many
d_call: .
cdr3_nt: TGTGCCAGTAGTATGGAGGAAGGGTCTGGGGCCAACGTCCTGACTTTC
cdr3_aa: CASSMEEGSGANVLTF

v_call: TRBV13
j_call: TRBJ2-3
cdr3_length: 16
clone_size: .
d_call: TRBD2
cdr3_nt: TGTGCCAGCAGCCTCCGCCTAGCGGGGGACGGGGATACGCAGTATTTT
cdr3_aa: CASSLRLAGDGDTQYF

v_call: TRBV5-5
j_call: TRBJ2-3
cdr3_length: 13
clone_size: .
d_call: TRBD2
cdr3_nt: TGTGCCAGCAGACGGGAGGGCACAGATACGCAGTATTTT
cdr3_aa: CASRREGTDTQYF

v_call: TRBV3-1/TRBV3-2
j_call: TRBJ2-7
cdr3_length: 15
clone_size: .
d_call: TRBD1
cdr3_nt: TGTGCCAGCAGCCAAGGACAGGGGCCCTCCTACGAGCAGTACTTC
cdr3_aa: CASSQGQGPSYEQYF

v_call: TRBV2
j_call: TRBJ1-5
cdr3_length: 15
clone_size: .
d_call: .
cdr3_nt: TGTGCCAGCAGTGAACACCAGGCAGGCAATCAGCCCCAGCATTTT
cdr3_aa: CASSEHQAGNQPQHF

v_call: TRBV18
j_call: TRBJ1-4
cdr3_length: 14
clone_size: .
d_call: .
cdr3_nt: TGTGCCAGCTCACCAATCAGGTCCAATGAAAAACTGTTTTTT
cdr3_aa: CASSPIRSNEKLFF

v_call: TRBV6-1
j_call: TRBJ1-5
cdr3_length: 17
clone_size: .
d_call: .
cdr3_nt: TGTGCCAGCAGTGCCTCCGGTGGGAGCTATAGCAATCAGCCCCAGCATTTT
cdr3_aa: CASSASGGSYSNQPQHF

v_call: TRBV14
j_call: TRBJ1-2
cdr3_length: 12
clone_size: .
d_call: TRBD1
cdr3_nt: TGTGCCAGCAGCCAGACAGGGCGTGGCTACACCTTC
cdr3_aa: CASSQTGRGYTF

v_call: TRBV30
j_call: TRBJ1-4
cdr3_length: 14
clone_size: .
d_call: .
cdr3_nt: TGTGCCTCGTCGGACACCTTATCTAATGAAAAACTGTTTTTT
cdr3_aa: CASSDTLSNEKLFF

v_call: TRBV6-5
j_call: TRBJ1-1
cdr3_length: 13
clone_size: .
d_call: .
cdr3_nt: TGTGCCACTTTCGACTACATGAACACTGAAGCTTTCTTT
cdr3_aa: CATFDYMNTEAFF

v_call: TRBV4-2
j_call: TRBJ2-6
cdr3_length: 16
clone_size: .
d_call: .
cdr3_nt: TGTGCCAGCAGCCAAGTTACCCGGGGAGGGGCCAACGTCCTGACTTTC
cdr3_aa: CASSQVTRGGANVLTF

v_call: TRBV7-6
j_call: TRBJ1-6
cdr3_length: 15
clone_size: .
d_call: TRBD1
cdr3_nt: TGTGCCAGCGCTGACACGAGGGACAGCAATTCACCCCTCCACTTT
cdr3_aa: CASADTRDSNSPLHF

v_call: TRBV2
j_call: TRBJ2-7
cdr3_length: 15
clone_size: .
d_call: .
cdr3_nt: TGTGCCAGCAACACACAGGGAACCTTCTCCTACGAGCAGTACTTC
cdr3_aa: CASNTQGTFSYEQYF

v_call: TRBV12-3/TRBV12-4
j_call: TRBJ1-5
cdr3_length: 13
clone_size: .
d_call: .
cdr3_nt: TGTGCCACAGGGAGGGACAACAATCAGCCCCAGCATTTT
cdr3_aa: CATGRDNNQPQHF